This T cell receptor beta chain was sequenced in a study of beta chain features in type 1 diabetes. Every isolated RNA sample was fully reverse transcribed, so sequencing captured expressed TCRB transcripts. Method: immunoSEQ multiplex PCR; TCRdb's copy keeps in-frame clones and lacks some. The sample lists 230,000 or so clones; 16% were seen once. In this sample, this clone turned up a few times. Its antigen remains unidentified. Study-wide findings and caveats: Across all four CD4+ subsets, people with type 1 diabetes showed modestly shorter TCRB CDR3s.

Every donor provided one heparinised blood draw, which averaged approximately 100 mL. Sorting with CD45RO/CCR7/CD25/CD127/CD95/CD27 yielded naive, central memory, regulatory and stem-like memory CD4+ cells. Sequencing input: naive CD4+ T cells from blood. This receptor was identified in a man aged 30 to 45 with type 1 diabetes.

The CDR3 bases are TGTGCCAGCAGCTTGGAGACGGGCCGCTATGGCTACACCTTC. It is translated as CASSLETGRYGYTF. V usage is TRBV5-4 and J usage is TRBJ1-2; D not certain. The germline V and J ends were trimmed by 0 bases and 4 bases, with 10 bases remaining between them. This CDR3 contains 14 residues. The germline V gene encodes CDR1 SGHNT and CDR2 YYREEE (reference sequence).